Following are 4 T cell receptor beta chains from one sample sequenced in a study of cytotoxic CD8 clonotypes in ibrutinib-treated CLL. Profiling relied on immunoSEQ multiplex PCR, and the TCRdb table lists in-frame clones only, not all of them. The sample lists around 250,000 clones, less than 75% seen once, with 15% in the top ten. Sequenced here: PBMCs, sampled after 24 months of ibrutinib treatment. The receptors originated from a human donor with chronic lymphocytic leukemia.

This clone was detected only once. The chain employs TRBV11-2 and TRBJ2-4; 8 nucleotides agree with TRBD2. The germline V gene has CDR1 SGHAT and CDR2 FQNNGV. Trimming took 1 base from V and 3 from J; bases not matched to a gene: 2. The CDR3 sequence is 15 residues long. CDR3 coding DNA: TGTGCCAGCAGCTTAGCCGGGAGGGGCAAAAACATTCAGTACTTC. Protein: CASSLAGRGKNIQYF. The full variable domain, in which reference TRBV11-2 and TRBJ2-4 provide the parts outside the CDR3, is EAGVAQSPRYKIIEKRQSVAFWCNPISGHATLYWYQQILGQGPKLLIQFQNNGVVDDSQLPKDRFSAERLKGVDSTLKIQPAKLEDSAVYLCASSLAGRGKNIQYFGAGTRLSVL.

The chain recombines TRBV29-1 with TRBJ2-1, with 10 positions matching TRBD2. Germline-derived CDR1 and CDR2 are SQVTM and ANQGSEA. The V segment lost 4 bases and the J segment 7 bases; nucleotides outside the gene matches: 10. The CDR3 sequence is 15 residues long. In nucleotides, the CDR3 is TGCAGCGTTGTGGGAGCTAGCGGGAGATCAAATGAGCAGTTCTTC. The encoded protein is CSVVGASGRSNEQFF.

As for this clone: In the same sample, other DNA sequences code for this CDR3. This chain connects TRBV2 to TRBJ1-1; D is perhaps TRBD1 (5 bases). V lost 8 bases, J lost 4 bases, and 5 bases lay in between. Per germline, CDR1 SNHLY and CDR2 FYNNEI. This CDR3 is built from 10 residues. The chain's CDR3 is CASGGTEAFF. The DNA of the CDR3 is TGTGCCAGCGGGGGCACTGAAGCTTTCTTT.

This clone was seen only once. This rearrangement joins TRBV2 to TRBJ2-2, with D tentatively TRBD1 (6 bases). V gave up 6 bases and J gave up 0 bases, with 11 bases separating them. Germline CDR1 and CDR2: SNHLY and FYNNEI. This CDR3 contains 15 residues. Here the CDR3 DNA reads TGTGCCAGCAGGGCAGGGGCGGCGAACACCGGGGAGCTGTTTTTT. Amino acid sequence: CASRAGAANTGELFF.